This passage covers 28 T cell receptor beta chains from one sample sequenced in a study of T cells in Graves' hyperthyroidism and ophthalmopathy. Template material for amplifying TCR beta CDR3 regions consisted of RNA transcripts. First-round RT-PCR targeting the TCR CDR3 was performed with the HTBI primer set. TCRdb used MiXCR to reprocess the multiplex PCR reads, holding one entry per CDR3 protein. The table shows 75,000 to 100,000 distinct CDR3 sequences, with 51% occurring only once. The specimen was blood. These receptors came from a woman in her 40s with Graves' hyperthyroidism.

V and J are TRBV29-1 and TRBJ1-2; 10 bases are shared with TRBD1. V gave up 7 bases and J gave up 6 bases; unmatched junction bases: 5. Germline V gene lookup returns CDR1 SQVTM and CDR2 ANQGSEA. The CDR3 extends over 12 amino acids. The CDR3 region is CSAGQGEHGYTF. In DNA, the CDR3 is TGCAGCGCCGGACAGGGGGAGCATGGCTACACCTTC.

This clonotype occurred a few times. V usage is TRBV29-1 and J usage is TRBJ1-2, with TRBD1 matching 9 bases. J gave up 6 bases and V 6 bases, and 11 bases lay outside the gene matches. The germline gives CDR1 SQVTM, CDR2 ANQGSEA. This CDR3 has 14 residues. The CDR3 DNA reads as TGCAGCGTACAGGGGGCACCTTGGGTCCATGGCTACACCTTC. It specifies CSVQGAPWVHGYTF.

Ten or more counts support this clonotype. The CDR3, as DNA: TGCGCCAGCAGTTGGACAGGGGAAGCTAACTATGGCTACACCTTC. Translated: CASSWTGEANYGYTF. The V and J genes are TRBV10-2 and TRBJ1-2; the match to TRBD1 covers 9 bases. V gave up 5 bases and J gave up 0 bases; unmatched junction bases: 4. Germline CDR1 WSHSY, CDR2 SAAADI. The CDR3 runs 15 residues.

This clonotype was detected ten times or more. The chain recombines TRBV29-1 with TRBJ2-5; 8 bases fit TRBD2. Germline V gene sequence: CDR1 SQVTM, CDR2 ANQGSEA. Losses at the gene ends were 7 bases for V and 0 bases for J; bases not matched to a gene: 13. This CDR3 region has 16 residues. In DNA form, the CDR3 reads TGCAGCGCTCGAGGTGAGGTAGCGGGGTACCAAGAGACCCAGTACTTC. It codes for CSARGEVAGYQETQYF.

The table lists this clonotype with a count of one. This chain connects TRBV7-2 to TRBJ1-1; D not certain. CDR1 is SGHTA and CDR2 is FQGNSA in the germline V gene. The V gene lost 5 bases and the J gene lost 4 bases, with 11 bases spanning the gap. This CDR3 spans 13 amino acids. CDR3 amino acids: CASSKDGGTEAFF. The CDR3 DNA reads as TGTGCCAGCAGCAAGGACGGAGGCACTGAAGCTTTCTTT.

The sample holds one count of this clonotype. V gene TRBV10-3 combines with J gene TRBJ1-2, with D unresolved. Germline V gene lookup returns CDR1 ENHRY and CDR2 SYGVKD. The CDR3 is 14 amino acids. Trimming took off 4 bases at V and 2 bases at J, with 11 bases between the two ends. CDR3 amino acids: CAISGERSNYGYTF. In DNA form, the CDR3 reads TGTGCCATCAGTGGAGAAAGGTCGAACTATGGCTACACCTTC.

This clonotype has at least ten counts. The genes are TRBV7-3 and TRBJ2-7, with 8 bases aligning to TRBD2. This CDR3 has 16 amino acids. Germline lookup yields CDR1 SGHTA and CDR2 FQGTGA. V dropped 5 bases and J dropped 2; count of bases not matched to a gene: 11. The CDR3 sequence: CASSQDPAGGPYEQYF. CDR3 DNA sequence: TGTGCCAGCAGCCAAGATCCTGCGGGAGGACCCTACGAGCAGTACTTC.

The chain links TRBV6-2 or TRBV6-3 to TRBJ1-2; D possibly corresponds to TRBD1 (5 bases). Looked up from germline, CDR1 is MNHEY and CDR2 is SVGEGT. This CDR3 is built from 14 residues. Trimming removed 6 bases at V and 4 bases at J, with 15 bases between. DNA of the CDR3: TGTGCCAGCAGGAGGGTCGCCGGGGGCTATGGCTACACCTTC. Amino acid sequence: CASRRVAGGYGYTF.

Here the CDR3 reads CSVWGTGETQYF. In DNA form, the CDR3 reads TGCAGCGTGTGGGGGACGGGGGAGACCCAGTACTTC. The chain employs TRBV29-1 and TRBJ2-5; D could derive from TRBD1 or TRBD2 (5 bases each). The germline CDR1 and CDR2 sequences are SQVTM and ANQGSEA. V was cut by 6 bases and J by 5 bases, with 13 bases left in between. The length of the CDR3 is 12 residues.

The table lists this clonotype with many counts. The rearrangement uses TRBV5-1 and TRBJ2-7, with 7 positions matching TRBD2. V lost 2 bases and J lost 3; bases outside the gene matches: 8. The germline V gene encodes CDR1 SGHRS and CDR2 YFSETQ. This CDR3 spans 15 amino acids. CDR3 region: CASSFDPSGIYEQYF. The CDR3 DNA reads as TGCGCCAGCAGCTTCGACCCCAGCGGGATCTACGAGCAGTACTTC.

This chain joins TRBV10-3 and TRBJ2-7, with D tentatively TRBD1 (5 bases). Deletions cut 10 bases from V and 3 bases from J, with 16 bases between. Germline CDR1 reads ENHRY; CDR2 reads SYGVKD. The CDR3 extends over 13 amino acids. The CDR3 region has the DNA TGTGCCACTCAGGGTCTGGGGCGCTACGAGCAGTACTTC. Its translation: CATQGLGRYEQYF.

This clonotype was observed many times. The rearrangement links TRBV7-9 to TRBJ2-7, with D possibly being TRBD2 (5 bases). V lost 5 bases to trimming and J lost 0 bases, with 11 bases between them. This CDR3 is built from 14 residues. Germline CDR1 and CDR2: SEHNR and FQNEAQ (reference sequence). The DNA for the CDR3 is TGTGCCAGCAGCCTGACTGGGAGCTCCTACGAGCAGTACTTC. Translating gives CASSLTGSSYEQYF.

This rearrangement joins TRBV7-8 to TRBJ1-4; 9 nucleotides match TRBD1. With 1 base clipped from V and 1 base from J, the junction kept 1 base outside the gene matches. Per the germline V gene, CDR1 is SGHVS and CDR2 is FQNEAQ. The CDR3 is 16 residues long. The CDR3 loop is CASSLGGQGTNEKLFF. The CDR3 DNA sequence: TGTGCCAGCAGCTTAGGGGGACAGGGAACTAATGAAAAACTGTTTTTT.

As to this clonotype: A much larger clone differs from this one at a single base, so this may be a read error. This rearrangement joins TRBV12-3 or TRBV12-4 to TRBJ2-2; the match to TRBD1 covers 10 bases. J lost 4 bases, V lost 11 bases, and 13 bases had no gene match. The length of the CDR3 is 16 residues. This CDR3 is CAGTSWDRGPTGELFF. The CDR3 bases are TGTGCCGGCACTTCGTGGGACAGGGGACCCACCGGGGAGCTGTTTTTT.

This clonotype was found many times. The genes are TRBV27 and TRBJ2-7; 7 nucleotides align to TRBD1. The V gene's germline CDR1 is MNHEY and CDR2 SMNVEV (reference sequence). The CDR3 has 14 residues. V lost 4 bases to trimming and J lost 3 bases; unmatched junction nucleotides: 6. This CDR3 is CASSSGQFGYEQYF. The CDR3 DNA is TGTGCCAGCAGTTCGGGACAGTTTGGCTACGAGCAGTACTTC.

The chain has TRBV5-6 and TRBJ2-3; no clear D. The germline gives CDR1 SGHDT, CDR2 YYEEEE. There are 15 residues in the CDR3. Trimming took 0 bases from V and 1 from J, leaving 9 bases between them. CDR3 residues: CASSLALKGTDTQYF. CDR3 sequence (DNA): TGTGCCAGCAGCTTGGCCTTAAAGGGCACAGATACGCAGTATTTT. The full variable domain, in which reference TRBV5-6 and TRBJ2-3 provide the parts outside the CDR3, is DAGVTQSPTHLIKTRGQQVTLRCSPKSGHDTVSWYQQALGQGPQFIFQYYEEEERQRGNFPDRFSGHQFPNYSSELNVNALLLGDSALYLCASSLALKGTDTQYFGPGTRLTVL.

This clonotype occurred many times. The chain joins TRBV20-1 to TRBJ1-6; 7 bases are shared with TRBD1. Germline CDR1 is DFQATT and CDR2 is SNEGSKA (reference sequence). This CDR3 is built from 15 residues. V shed 3 bases, J shed 6 bases, and the junction held 8 bases outside the gene matches. The CDR3 nucleotides are TGCAGTGCTAGTTCCGGGACAGTTGGTAATTCACCCCTCCACTTT. It specifies CSASSGTVGNSPLHF.

This clonotype was observed many times. The chain recombines TRBV7-2 with TRBJ2-7; a possible D gene is TRBD2 (6 bases). This CDR3 contains 17 residues. The V end lost 5 bases, the J end lost 6 bases, and 26 bases lay between the germline ends. Germline-derived CDR1 and CDR2 are SGHTA and FQGNSA. Here the CDR3 DNA reads TGTGCCAGCAGCCTGAATGCGGGGAGTCACCTGGTGGGCGAGCAGTACTTC. Amino acids: CASSLNAGSHLVGEQYF.

V usage is TRBV25-1 and J usage is TRBJ1-2, with D possibly being TRBD1 (6 bases). Germline V gene sequence: CDR1 MGHDK, CDR2 SYGVNS. There are 16 residues in the CDR3. V lost 7 bases and J lost 0, with 18 bases in between. CDR3 sequence (DNA): TGTGCCAGCAAAGACAGCGGTGGGGGCCCTAACTATGGCTACACCTTC. As protein: CASKDSGGGPNYGYTF.

This clonotype was picked up many times. The chain couples TRBV28 to TRBJ2-5; D uncertain. V was clipped by 5 bases and J by 4 bases, with 5 bases between them. CDR3 length equals 11 residues. Germline lookup yields CDR1 MDHEN and CDR2 SYDVKM. The CDR3 here is CASSAGETQYF. The CDR3 bases are TGTGCCAGCAGTGCTGGAGAGACCCAGTACTTC. The variable domain in full, with the rest retrieved from reference TRBV28 and TRBJ2-5, is DVKVTQSSRYLVKRTGEKVFLECVQDMDHENMFWYRQDPGLGLRLIYFSYDVKMKEKGDIPEGYSVSREKKERFSLILESASTNQTSMYLCASSAGETQYFGPGTRLLVL.

On this clonotype: Because the CDR3's place on the DNA is in doubt, the DNA is left out and the CDR3 is given as listed by TCRdb. This chain connects TRBV5-1 to TRBJ2-2; the table's D call TRBD1 went unverified against the DNA. In germline, CDR1 is SGHRS, CDR2 YFSETQ. The CDR3 is 23 amino acids long, termini counted. CDR3 amino acids: CASSLRDRTYEQYFGPNTGELFF.

V usage is TRBV2 and J usage is TRBJ2-7, with TRBD2 identical over 16 bases. Trimming took 10 bases from V and 4 from J; bases not matched to a gene: 13. The germline V gene has CDR1 SNHLY and CDR2 FYNNEI. The CDR3 loop spans 17 amino acids. CDR3 loop: CATRRGLAGGPRYEQYF. DNA for the CDR3: TGTGCCACCAGACGGGGACTAGCGGGAGGGCCCCGGTACGAGCAGTACTTC.

The chain employs TRBV10-3 and TRBJ2-5, with 8 bases aligning to TRBD1. The CDR3 consists of 17 residues. With V trimmed by 0 bases and J by 5 bases, 11 bases remained unmatched. Germline CDR1 and CDR2: ENHRY and SYGVKD. CDR3 sequence (DNA): TGTGCCATCAGTGAGTCTAGGACAGGGAACACCGGGGAGACCCAGTACTTC. This codes for CAISESRTGNTGETQYF.

For the CDR3, the DNA is TGTGCCAGCGGTACGGCAGGGATGGGTGTGCAGTATTTT. Amino acids: CASGTAGMGVQYF. The V gene is TRBV2, the J gene TRBJ2-3, with D tentatively TRBD1 (5 bases). The CDR3 length is 13 residues. Germline assignment: CDR1 SNHLY and CDR2 FYNNEI. Deletions cut 8 bases from V and 11 bases from J, with 20 bases between. The full variable domain, its missing parts supplied by reference TRBV2 and TRBJ2-3, is EPEVTQTPSHQVTQMGQEVILRCVPISNHLYFYWYRQILGQKVEFLVSFYNNEISEKSEIFDDQFSVERPDGSNFTLKIRSTKLEDSAMYFCASGTAGMGVQYFGPGTRLTVL.

This clonotype was seen more than once but under ten times. Here the CDR3 reads CASTPGGQGNQPQHF. CDR3 coding DNA: TGTGCCAGCACTCCGGGGGGGCAGGGCAATCAGCCCCAGCATTTT. The V call is TRBV5-5, the J call TRBJ1-5, with a weak D call TRBD1 (6 bases). The CDR3 consists of 15 residues. The germline V and J ends were trimmed by 6 bases and 2 bases, with 15 bases remaining between them. Germline values: CDR1 SGHKS, CDR2 YYEKEE (reference sequence).

This clonotype was counted at least ten times. This rearrangement joins TRBV19 to TRBJ2-2; D is unresolved. Trimming removed 1 base from V and 0 bases from J, with 9 bases in between. The CDR3 covers 16 residues. Germline V gives CDR1 LNHDA, CDR2 SQIVND (reference sequence). CDR3 region: CASSIVGVANTGELFF. CDR3 bases: TGTGCCAGTAGTATAGTAGGAGTAGCGAACACCGGGGAGCTGTTTTTT.

This clonotype has a count of ten or more. V and J are TRBV7-3 and TRBJ1-2, with TRBD1 identical over 10 bases. This CDR3 region has 17 residues. J gave up 6 bases and V 0 bases, and 10 bases lay outside the gene matches. Germline V gene sequence: CDR1 SGHTA, CDR2 FQGTGA. CDR3 sequence: CASSLTNPDRGKDGYTF. CDR3 DNA: TGTGCCAGCAGCTTAACTAACCCGGACAGGGGGAAGGATGGCTACACCTTC.

There are many counts of this clonotype. The V call is TRBV7-2, the J call TRBJ1-6, with unresolved D. This CDR3 is built from 14 residues. Germline assignment: CDR1 SGHTA and CDR2 FQGNSA. V shed 2 bases and J shed 4 bases, with 6 bases lying between them. The CDR3 nucleotides are TGTGCCAGCAGCTTACTCGGGTATAATTCACCCCTCCACTTT. Encoded protein: CASSLLGYNSPLHF.